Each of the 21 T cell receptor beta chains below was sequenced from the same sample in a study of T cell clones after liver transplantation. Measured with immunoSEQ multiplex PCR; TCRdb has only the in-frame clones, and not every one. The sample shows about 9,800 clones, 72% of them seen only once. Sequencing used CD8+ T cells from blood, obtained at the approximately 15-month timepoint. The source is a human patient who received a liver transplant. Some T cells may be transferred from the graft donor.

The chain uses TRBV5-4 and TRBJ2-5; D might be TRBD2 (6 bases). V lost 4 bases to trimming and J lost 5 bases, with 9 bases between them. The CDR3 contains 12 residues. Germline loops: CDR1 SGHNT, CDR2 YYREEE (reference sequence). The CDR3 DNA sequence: TGTGCCAGCAGCCCGGGAGTGGAGACCCAGTACTTC. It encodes CASSPGVETQYF. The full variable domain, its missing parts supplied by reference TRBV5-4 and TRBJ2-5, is ETGVTQSPTHLIKTRGQQVTLRCSSQSGHNTVSWYQQALGQGPQFIFQYYREEENGRGNFPPRFSGLQFPNYSSELNVNALELDDSALYLCASSPGVETQYFGPGTRLLVL.

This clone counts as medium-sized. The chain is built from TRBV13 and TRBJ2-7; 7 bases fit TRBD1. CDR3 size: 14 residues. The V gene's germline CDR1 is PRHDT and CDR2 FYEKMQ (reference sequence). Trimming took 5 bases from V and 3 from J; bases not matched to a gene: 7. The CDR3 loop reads CASSPGQDGYEQYF. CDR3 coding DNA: TGTGCCAGCAGCCCAGGACAGGATGGCTACGAGCAGTACTTC.

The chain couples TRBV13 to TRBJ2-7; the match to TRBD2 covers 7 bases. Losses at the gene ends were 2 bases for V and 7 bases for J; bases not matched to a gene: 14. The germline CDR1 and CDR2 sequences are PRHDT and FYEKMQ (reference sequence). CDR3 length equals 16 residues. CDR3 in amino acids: CASSLSGTPAYGEQYF. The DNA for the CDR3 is TGTGCCAGCAGCTTAAGCGGGACGCCTGCCTACGGAGAGCAGTACTTC.

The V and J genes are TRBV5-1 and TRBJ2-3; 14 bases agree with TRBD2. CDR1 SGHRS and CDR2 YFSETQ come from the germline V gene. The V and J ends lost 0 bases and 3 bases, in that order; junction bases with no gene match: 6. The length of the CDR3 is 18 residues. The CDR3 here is CASSLAGLAGGLTDTQYF. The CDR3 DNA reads TGCGCCAGCAGCTTGGCCGGACTAGCGGGAGGATTAACAGATACGCAGTATTTT.

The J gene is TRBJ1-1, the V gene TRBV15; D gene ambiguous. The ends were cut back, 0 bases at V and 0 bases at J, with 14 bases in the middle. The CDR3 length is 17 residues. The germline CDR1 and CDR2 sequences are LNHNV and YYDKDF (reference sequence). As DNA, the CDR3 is TGTGCCACCAGCAGAGATAAAGGACTTTATATGAACACTGAAGCTTTCTTT. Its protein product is CATSRDKGLYMNTEAFF.

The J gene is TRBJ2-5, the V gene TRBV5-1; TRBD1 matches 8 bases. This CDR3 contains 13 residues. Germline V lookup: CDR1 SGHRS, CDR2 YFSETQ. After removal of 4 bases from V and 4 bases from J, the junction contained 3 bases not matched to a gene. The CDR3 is CASSVTGGETQYF. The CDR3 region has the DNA TGCGCCAGCAGCGTAACAGGGGGAGAGACCCAGTACTTC. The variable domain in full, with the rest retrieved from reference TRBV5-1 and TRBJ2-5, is KAGVTQTPRYLIKTRGQQVTLSCSPISGHRSVSWYQQTPGQGLQFLFEYFSETQRNKGNFPGRFSGRQFSNSRSEMNVSTLELGDSALYLCASSVTGGETQYFGPGTRLLVL.

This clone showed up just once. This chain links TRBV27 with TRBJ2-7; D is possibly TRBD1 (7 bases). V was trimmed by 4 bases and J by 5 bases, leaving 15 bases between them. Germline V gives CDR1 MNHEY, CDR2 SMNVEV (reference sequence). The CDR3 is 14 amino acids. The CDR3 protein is CASSSGDSLHEQYV. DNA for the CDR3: TGTGCCAGCAGTTCGGGGGACAGTCTCCACGAGCAGTACGTC.

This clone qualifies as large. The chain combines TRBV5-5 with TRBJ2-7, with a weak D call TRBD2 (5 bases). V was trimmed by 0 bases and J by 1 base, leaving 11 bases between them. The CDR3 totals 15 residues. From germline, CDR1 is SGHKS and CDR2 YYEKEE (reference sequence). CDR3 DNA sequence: TGTGCCAGCAGCTTGGGGGGAGACGGATCCTACGAGCAGTACGTC. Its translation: CASSLGGDGSYEQYV.

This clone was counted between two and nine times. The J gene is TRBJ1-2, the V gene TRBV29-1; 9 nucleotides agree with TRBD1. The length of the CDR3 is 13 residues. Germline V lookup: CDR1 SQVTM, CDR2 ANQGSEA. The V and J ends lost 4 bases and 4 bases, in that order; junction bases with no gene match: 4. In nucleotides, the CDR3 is TGCAGCGTTGCTGACAGGGGGAGCTATGGCTACACCTTC. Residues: CSVADRGSYGYTF.

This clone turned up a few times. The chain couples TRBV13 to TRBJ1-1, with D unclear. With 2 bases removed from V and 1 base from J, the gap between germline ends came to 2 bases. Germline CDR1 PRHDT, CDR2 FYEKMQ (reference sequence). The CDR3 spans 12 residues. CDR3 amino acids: CASSLTNTEAFF. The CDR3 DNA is TGTGCCAGCAGCTTAACGAACACTGAAGCTTTCTTT.

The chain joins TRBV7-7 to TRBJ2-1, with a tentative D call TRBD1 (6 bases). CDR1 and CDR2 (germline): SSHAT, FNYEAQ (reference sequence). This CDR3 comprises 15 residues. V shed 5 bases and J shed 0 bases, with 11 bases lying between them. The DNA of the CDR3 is TGTGCCAGCAGCAAAACAGGGAGCTCCTACAATGAGCAGTTCTTC. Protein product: CASSKTGSSYNEQFF.

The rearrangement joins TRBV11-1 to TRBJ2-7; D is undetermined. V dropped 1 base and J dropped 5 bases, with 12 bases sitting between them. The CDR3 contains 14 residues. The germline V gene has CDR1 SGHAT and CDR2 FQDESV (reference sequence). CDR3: CASSLDGPLDEQYF. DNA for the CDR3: TGTGCCAGCAGCTTAGACGGCCCCCTTGACGAGCAGTACTTC.

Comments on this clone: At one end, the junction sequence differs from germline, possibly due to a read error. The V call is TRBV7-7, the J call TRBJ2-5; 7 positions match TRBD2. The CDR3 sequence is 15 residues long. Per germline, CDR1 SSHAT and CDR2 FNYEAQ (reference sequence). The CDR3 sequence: CASSLAPSGQETQYF. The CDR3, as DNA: TGTGCTAGCAGCTTAGCGCCTAGCGGACAAGAGACCCAGTACTTC.

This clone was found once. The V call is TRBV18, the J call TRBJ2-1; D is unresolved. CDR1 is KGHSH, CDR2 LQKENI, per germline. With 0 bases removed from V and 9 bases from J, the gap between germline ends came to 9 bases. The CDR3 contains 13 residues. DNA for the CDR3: TGTGCCAGCTCACCACCGGCTTCGGGTGAGCAGTTCTTC. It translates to CASSPPASGEQFF. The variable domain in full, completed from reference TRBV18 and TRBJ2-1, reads NAGVMQNPRHLVRRRGQEARLRCSPMKGHSHVYWYRQLPEEGLKFMVYLQKENIIDESGMPKERFSAEFPKEGPSILRIQQVVRGDSAAYFCASSPPASGEQFFGPGTRLTVL.

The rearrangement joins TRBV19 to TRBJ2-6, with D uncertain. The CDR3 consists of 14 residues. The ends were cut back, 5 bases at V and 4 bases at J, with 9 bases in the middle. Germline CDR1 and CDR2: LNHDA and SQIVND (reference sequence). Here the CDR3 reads CASSPNGGANVLTF. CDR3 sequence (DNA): TGTGCCAGTAGTCCGAACGGCGGGGCCAACGTCCTGACTTTC.

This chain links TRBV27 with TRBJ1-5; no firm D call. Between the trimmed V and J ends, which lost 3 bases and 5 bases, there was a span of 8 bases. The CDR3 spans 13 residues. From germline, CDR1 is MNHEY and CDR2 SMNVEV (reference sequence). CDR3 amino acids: CASSFTNYQPQHF. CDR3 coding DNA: TGTGCCAGCAGTTTTACAAATTATCAGCCCCAGCATTTT.

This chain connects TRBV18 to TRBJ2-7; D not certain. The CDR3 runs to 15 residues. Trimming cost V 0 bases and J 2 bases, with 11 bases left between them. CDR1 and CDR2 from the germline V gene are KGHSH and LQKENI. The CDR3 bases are TGTGCCAGCTCACCACCGGCGGCAGCTGCCTACGAGCAGTACTTC. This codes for CASSPPAAAAYEQYF.

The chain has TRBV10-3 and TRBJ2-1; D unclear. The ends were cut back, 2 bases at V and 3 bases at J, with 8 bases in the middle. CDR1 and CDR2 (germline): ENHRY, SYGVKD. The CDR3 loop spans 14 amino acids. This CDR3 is CAISEASYYNEQFF. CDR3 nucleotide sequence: TGTGCCATCAGTGAGGCCAGTTACTACAATGAGCAGTTCTTC.

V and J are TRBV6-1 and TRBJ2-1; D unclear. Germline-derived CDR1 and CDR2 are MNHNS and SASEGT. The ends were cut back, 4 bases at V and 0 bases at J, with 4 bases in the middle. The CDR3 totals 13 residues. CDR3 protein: CASSGTSYNEQFF. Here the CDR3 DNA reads TGTGCCAGCAGTGGGACCTCCTACAATGAGCAGTTCTTC.

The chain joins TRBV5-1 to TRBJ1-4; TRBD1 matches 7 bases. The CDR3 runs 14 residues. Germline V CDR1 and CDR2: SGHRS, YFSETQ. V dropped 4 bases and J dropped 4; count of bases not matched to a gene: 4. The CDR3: CASSGGTDNEKLFF. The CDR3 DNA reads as TGCGCCAGCAGCGGCGGGACAGATAATGAAAAACTGTTTTTT. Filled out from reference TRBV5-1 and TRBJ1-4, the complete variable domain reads KAGVTQTPRYLIKTRGQQVTLSCSPISGHRSVSWYQQTPGQGLQFLFEYFSETQRNKGNFPGRFSGRQFSNSRSEMNVSTLELGDSALYLCASSGGTDNEKLFFGSGTQLSVL.

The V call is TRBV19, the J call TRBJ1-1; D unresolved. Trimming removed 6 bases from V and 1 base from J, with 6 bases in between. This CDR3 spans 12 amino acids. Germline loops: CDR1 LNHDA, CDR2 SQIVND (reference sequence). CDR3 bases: TGTGCCAGTAGGGGAGGGAACACTGAAGCTTTCTTT. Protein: CASRGGNTEAFF.